This entry describes one T cell receptor (beta chain). Its antigen is undetermined. The data derive from a study of cytomegalovirus exposure and HLA in healthy donors. Study-level points and caveats: Across donors, presence/absence analyses took sequencing depth to be roughly uniform.

PCR involved 60 Vbeta and 13 Jbeta primers. Produced via immunoSEQ multiplex PCR; TCRdb's table is partial and in-frame only. The sample shows under 200,000 clones, roughly two thirds of them seen only once. The germline gives CDR1 MNHEY, CDR2 SMNVEV (reference sequence). The CDR3 covers 15 residues. Unmatched junction bases numbered 8, after V lost 6 bases and J lost 5 bases. This TCR was sampled from a woman aged 35 to 49 in good health and CMV-seropositive. J is TRBJ2-1 and V is TRBV27; TRBD2 matches 9 bases. The specimen sequenced was PBMCs. The CDR3 loop is CASRGPAGGNNEQFF. In DNA, the CDR3 is TGTGCCAGCAGGGGCCCAGCGGGGGGAAACAATGAGCAGTTCTTC.